The 22 T cell receptor beta chains below were found in one sample sequenced in a study of blood T cell repertoires in COVID-19. The protocol was immunoSEQ multiplex PCR, while the TCRdb copy is restricted to in-frame clones and leaves out a portion. The data contain about 200,000 clones, approximately 85% of them singletons. The sequenced material came from PBMCs or T cells enriched from blood (not recorded which). These receptors originate from a man aged 40-55 years with acute COVID-19.

To note about this clone: Different DNA sequences within this sample yield the same CDR3. This chain uses TRBV28 with TRBJ2-5; D gene uncertain. Germline values: CDR1 MDHEN, CDR2 SYDVKM. Trimming removed 3 bases at V and 4 bases at J, with 9 bases between. The CDR3 is made up of 13 amino acids. CDR3 sequence reads: CASSFPGRETQYF. The CDR3 nucleotides are TGTGCCAGCAGTTTCCCAGGCCGAGAGACCCAGTACTTC.

The chain links TRBV5-5 to TRBJ1-1; perhaps TRBD1 as D (5 bases). The germline V gene encodes CDR1 SGHKS and CDR2 YYEKEE (reference sequence). There are 16 residues in the CDR3. Trimming shortened V by 1 base and J by 1 base, and 14 bases separated the two germline ends. CDR3 sequence (DNA): TGTGCCAGCAGCTTGTCACACATCAGGGCGAACACTGAAGCTTTCTTT. This gives the protein CASSLSHIRANTEAFF.

The chain combines TRBV5-4 with TRBJ2-5; 7 bases are shared with TRBD1. The CDR3 length is 14 residues. Germline V gives CDR1 SGHNT, CDR2 YYREEE (reference sequence). The J segment lost 1 base and the V segment lost 5 bases, leaving 5 bases of the junction unmatched. The CDR3: CASSPRQGQETQYF. The CDR3 coding sequence is TGTGCCAGCAGTCCTAGACAGGGCCAAGAGACCCAGTACTTC.

The chain is built from TRBV14 and TRBJ2-7, with D tentatively TRBD2 (5 bases). This CDR3 is built from 15 residues. Germline CDR1 is SGHDN and CDR2 is FVKESK. Trimming removed 4 bases from V and 0 bases from J, with 13 bases in between. The CDR3 loop reads CASSPGGPYSYEQYF. In DNA form, the CDR3 reads TGTGCCAGCAGCCCAGGCGGGCCTTACTCCTACGAGCAGTACTTC.

The chain links TRBV27 to TRBJ1-5; D is uncertain. Germline values: CDR1 MNHEY, CDR2 SMNVEV (reference sequence). V lost 0 bases and J 4 bases, leaving 7 bases between the germline ends. CDR3 length: 14 residues. The DNA for the CDR3 is TGTGCCAGCAGTTTATCGATTAGTAATCAGCCCCAGCATTTT. Amino acids: CASSLSISNQPQHF.

This clone was recorded a few times. This chain joins TRBV4-2 and TRBJ2-7; D is perhaps TRBD2 (6 bases). Trimming shortened V by 7 bases and J by 2 bases, and 15 bases separated the two germline ends. Germline V gene data show CDR1 as LGHNA and CDR2 as YNFKEQ. This CDR3 contains 14 residues. DNA of the CDR3: TGTGCCAGCACCCCGGGCGGGGCACCCTACGAGCAGTACTTC. Its protein is CASTPGGAPYEQYF.

Written as DNA, the CDR3 is TGTGCCAGCAGTGAACTAAACAGCCGGGCTTTCTTT. Translating it yields CASSELNSRAFF. This sequence joins TRBV6-1 and TRBJ1-1, with unresolved D. Germline V gene data show CDR1 as MNHNS and CDR2 as SASEGT. The CDR3 length is 12 residues. The ends were cut back, 2 bases at V and 11 bases at J, with 12 bases in the middle.

The V and J genes are TRBV29-1 and TRBJ2-1; 8 bases agree with TRBD2. The CDR3 has 13 amino acids. CDR1 is SQVTM, CDR2 ANQGSEA, per germline. Losses at the gene ends were 7 bases for V and 5 bases for J; bases not matched to a gene: 7. The CDR3: CSADGGVNNEQFF. CDR3 DNA: TGCAGCGCCGACGGGGGGGTCAACAATGAGCAGTTCTTC.

This chain links TRBV7-9 with TRBJ1-1; possibly TRBD1 for D (5 bases). This CDR3 region has 13 residues. CDR1 and CDR2 (germline): SEHNR, FQNEAQ (reference sequence). Trimming removed 5 bases at V and 5 bases at J, with 12 bases between. DNA for the CDR3: TGTGCCAGCAGCGACTGGGGGGGGACTGAAGCTTTCTTT. Amino acids: CASSDWGGTEAFF.

CDR3 coding DNA: TGCGCCAGCAGCTTGGGGACAATCCAAGAGACCCAGTACTTC. Amino acid sequence: CASSLGTIQETQYF. V gene TRBV5-1 combines with J gene TRBJ2-5; weak D call: TRBD1 (5 bases). The V and J ends lost 0 bases and 1 base respectively, with 7 bases between them. The CDR3 covers 14 residues. Germline CDR1 and CDR2: SGHRS and YFSETQ. Full variable domain (rest looked up from reference TRBV5-1 and TRBJ2-5): KAGVTQTPRYLIKTRGQQVTLSCSPISGHRSVSWYQQTPGQGLQFLFEYFSETQRNKGNFPGRFSGRQFSNSRSEMNVSTLELGDSALYLCASSLGTIQETQYFGPGTRLLVL.

The genes are TRBV6-6 and TRBJ2-7; TRBD2 is a possible D gene (6 bases). The V gene's germline CDR1 is MNHNY and CDR2 SVGAGI (reference sequence). The length of the CDR3 is 13 residues. Between the trimmed V and J ends, which lost 5 bases and 4 bases, there was a span of 12 bases. The CDR3, as DNA: TGTGCCAGCAGTGGACTACTAGGTTACGAGCAGTACTTC. It translates to CASSGLLGYEQYF.

This rearrangement joins TRBV19 to TRBJ1-2; 7 nucleotides align to TRBD1. The CDR3 is 15 amino acids. CDR1 is LNHDA and CDR2 is SQIVND in the germline V gene (reference sequence). Unmatched junction bases numbered 6, after V lost 5 bases and J lost 0 bases. Written as DNA, the CDR3 is TGTGCCAGTAGTCACGGACAGGAAGCTAACTATGGCTACACCTTC. This encodes CASSHGQEANYGYTF.

The chain is built from TRBV10-3 and TRBJ1-3, with D possibly TRBD1 on 5 matching bases. Germline CDR1 is ENHRY and CDR2 is SYGVKD. Trimming removed 4 bases from V and 7 bases from J, with 17 bases in between. The CDR3 spans 15 residues. The chain's CDR3 is CAISGGVEKGNTIYF. CDR3 in DNA: TGTGCCATCAGTGGGGGGGTCGAGAAGGGCAACACCATATATTTT.

The chain links TRBV19 to TRBJ1-4, with D uncertain. Germline lookup yields CDR1 LNHDA and CDR2 SQIVND (reference sequence). The CDR3 consists of 14 residues. Between the trimmed V and J ends, which lost 2 bases and 4 bases, there was a span of 8 bases. CDR3 loop: CASSISGSNEKLFF. The DNA of the CDR3 is TGTGCCAGTAGTATATCCGGGAGTAATGAAAAACTGTTTTTT.

The V gene is TRBV6-6, the J gene TRBJ1-4; TRBD1 matches at 12 bases. Germline values: CDR1 MNHNY, CDR2 SVGAGI (reference sequence). V lost 6 bases and J lost 10; bases outside the gene matches: 6. The CDR3 totals 14 residues. This CDR3 reads CASSRDRGPVKLFF. DNA for the CDR3: TGTGCCAGCAGCCGGGACAGGGGGCCGGTAAAACTGTTTTTT.

This chain uses TRBV30 with TRBJ1-4; the match to TRBD1 covers 8 bases. Germline loops: CDR1 GTSNPN, CDR2 SVGIG (reference sequence). Germline trimming cut 3 bases from V and 4 bases from J; bases unmatched to any gene: 4. CDR3 size: 14 residues. CDR3 amino acids: CAWRPGQVNEKLFF. The CDR3 DNA reads TGTGCCTGGAGGCCGGGACAGGTTAATGAAAAACTGTTTTTT.

This clone was counted only a few times. The chain employs TRBV2 and TRBJ1-1; D gene uncertain. CDR1 and CDR2 from the germline V gene are SNHLY and FYNNEI. Trimming cost V 4 bases and J 3 bases, with 3 bases left between them. CDR3 length: 11 residues. The CDR3 reads CASSAYTEAFF. The CDR3 DNA is TGTGCCAGCAGTGCTTACACTGAAGCTTTCTTT.

V is TRBV5-4 and J is TRBJ2-2; a weak D match, TRBD1 (5 bases). The CDR3 totals 16 residues. Germline CDR1 reads SGHNT; CDR2 reads YYREEE (reference sequence). Trimming left V 7 bases short and J 6 bases short, with 22 bases between. CDR3 protein: CASGHGREQVAGELFF. The CDR3 nucleotides are TGTGCCAGCGGCCACGGAAGGGAACAGGTAGCCGGGGAGCTGTTTTTT.

This chain uses TRBV10-3 with TRBJ1-5; D uncertain. Germline CDR1 and CDR2: ENHRY and SYGVKD. Trimming took 4 bases from V and 0 from J, leaving 16 bases between them. The CDR3 spans 17 residues. Here the CDR3 reads CAISGEVGGVSNQPQHF. CDR3 bases: TGTGCCATCAGTGGTGAAGTTGGCGGGGTTAGCAATCAGCCCCAGCATTTT.

The V call is TRBV19, the J call TRBJ1-3; D is perhaps TRBD1 (6 bases). The CDR3 totals 14 residues. From germline, CDR1 is LNHDA and CDR2 SQIVND (reference sequence). The germline V and J ends were trimmed by 8 bases and 0 bases, with 11 bases remaining between them. CDR3 coding DNA: TGTGCCAGTTGGGACACGAGCTCTGGAAACACCATATATTTT. Its translation is CASWDTSSGNTIYF.

This sequence joins TRBV28 and TRBJ1-5; 8 bases line up with TRBD1. Trimming cost V 5 bases and J 4 bases; bases outside gene matches: 7. Germline loops: CDR1 MDHEN, CDR2 SYDVKM. The CDR3 has 15 residues. DNA for the CDR3: TGTGCCAGCAGTACGGGACAGGTCAGAAATCAGCCCCAGCATTTT. The encoded protein is CASSTGQVRNQPQHF. Variable domain in full (rest from reference TRBV28 and TRBJ1-5): DVKVTQSSRYLVKRTGEKVFLECVQDMDHENMFWYRQDPGLGLRLIYFSYDVKMKEKGDIPEGYSVSREKKERFSLILESASTNQTSMYLCASSTGQVRNQPQHFGDGTRLSIL.

The J gene is TRBJ2-3, the V gene TRBV2; 11 bases are shared with TRBD2. Trimming cost V 5 bases and J 6 bases; bases outside gene matches: 7. CDR1 and CDR2 from the germline V gene are SNHLY and FYNNEI. This CDR3 is 15 amino acids long. The chain's CDR3 is CASSSTSGVGDTQYF. The DNA for the CDR3 is TGTGCCAGCAGTTCGACTAGCGGGGTGGGGGATACGCAGTATTTT.